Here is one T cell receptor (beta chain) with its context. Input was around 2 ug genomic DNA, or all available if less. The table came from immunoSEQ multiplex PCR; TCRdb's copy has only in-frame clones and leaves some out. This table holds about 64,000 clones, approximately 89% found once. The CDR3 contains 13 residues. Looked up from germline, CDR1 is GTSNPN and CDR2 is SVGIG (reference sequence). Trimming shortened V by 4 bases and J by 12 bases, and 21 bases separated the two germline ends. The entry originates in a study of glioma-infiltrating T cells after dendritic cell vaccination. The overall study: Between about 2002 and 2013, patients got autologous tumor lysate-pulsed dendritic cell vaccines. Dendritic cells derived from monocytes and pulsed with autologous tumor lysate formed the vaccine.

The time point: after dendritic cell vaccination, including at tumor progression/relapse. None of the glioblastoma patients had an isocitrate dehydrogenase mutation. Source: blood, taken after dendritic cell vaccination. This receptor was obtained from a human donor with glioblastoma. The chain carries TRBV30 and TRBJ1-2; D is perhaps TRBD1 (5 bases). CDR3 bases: TGTGCCTGGAATTACCGTGGACAAACTACCCACACCTTC. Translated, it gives CAWNYRGQTTHTF.